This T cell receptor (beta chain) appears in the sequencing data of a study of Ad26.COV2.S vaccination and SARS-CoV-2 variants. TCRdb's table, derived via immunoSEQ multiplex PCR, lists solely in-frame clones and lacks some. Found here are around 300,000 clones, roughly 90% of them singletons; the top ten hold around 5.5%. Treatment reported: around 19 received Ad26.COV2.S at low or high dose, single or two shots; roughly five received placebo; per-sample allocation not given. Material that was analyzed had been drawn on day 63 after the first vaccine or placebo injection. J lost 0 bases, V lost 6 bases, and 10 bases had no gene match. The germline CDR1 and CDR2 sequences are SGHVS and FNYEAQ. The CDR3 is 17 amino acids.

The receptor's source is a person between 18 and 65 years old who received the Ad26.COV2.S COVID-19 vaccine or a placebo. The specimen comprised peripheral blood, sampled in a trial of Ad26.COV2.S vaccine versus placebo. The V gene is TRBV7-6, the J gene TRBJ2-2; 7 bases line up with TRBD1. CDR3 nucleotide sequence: TGTGCCAGCAGACTTACCGGGACAGCAACGAACACCGGGGAGCTGTTTTTT. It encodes CASRLTGTATNTGELFF.